The clone carrying this T cell receptor (beta chain) was observed a single time. Original processing notes: Reference gene primer amplification gave estimated nucleated cell counts. The repertoire was sequenced with immunoSEQ multiplex PCR; TCRdb's copy has only in-frame clones and lacks some. Clone size and V and J calls were adopted from that table, with D and trimming inferred from the DNA. The top ten clones hold under 5.5% of a sample with tens of thousands of clones, 92% of them seen once. CDR1 is MNHEY, CDR2 SVGAGI, per germline. The CDR3 extends over 15 amino acids. Trimming cost V 5 bases and J 4 bases; bases outside gene matches: 7. The data derive from a study of blood T cell repertoires in COVID-19.

The chain recombines TRBV6-5 with TRBJ1-1, with TRBD1 matching over 10 bases. The source of this sequence is a man between 45 and 60 years old with active COVID-19. Sequences were obtained from peripheral blood. CDR3: CASSLDRGRFTEAFF. The CDR3 DNA reads as TGTGCCAGCAGTCTCGACAGGGGGCGGTTCACTGAAGCTTTCTTT.